This T cell receptor beta chain was captured by sequencing in a study of T cells after yellow fever vaccination. Each CDR3 protein gets one entry after TCRdb re-called the 5' RACE reads with MiXCR. In the table there are 46,000 or so distinct CDR3 sequences, over 5.5% of which are singletons. The CDR3 sequence is 14 residues long. Trimming stripped 6 bases from V and 5 bases from J, with 17 bases between. Germline CDR1 is SGHNT and CDR2 is YYREEE (reference sequence). Study-wide results and caveats: Booster samples showed a return of most primary-vaccination clones (under 98% CD4, roughly 85% CD8). The study found a weaker secondary response that peaked faster, day 5 versus 15. Detection of almost all vaccine-responding clonotypes in sorted memory subsets failed on day 0. The CD4 compartment and the CD8 compartment contained a small share of clonotypes in common.

Material: PBMCs, either bulk or a sorted T-cell subset (CD4+, CD8+, memory, or dextramer-sorted; not recorded which), obtained 45 days after the yellow fever booster vaccination. This rearrangement joins TRBV5-4 to TRBJ2-5; no clear D. This TCR derives from a man aged 25-45 years who received the YFV17D yellow fever vaccine. The CDR3 DNA is TGTGCCAGCAACCGTGATGGGCGTCGTGAGACCCAGTACTTC. Translated, it gives CASNRDGRRETQYF. The whole variable domain, remainder taken from reference TRBV5-4 and TRBJ2-5, is ETGVTQSPTHLIKTRGQQVTLRCSSQSGHNTVSWYQQALGQGPQFIFQYYREEENGRGNFPPRFSGLQFPNYSSELNVNALELDDSALYLCASNRDGRRETQYFGPGTRLLVL.